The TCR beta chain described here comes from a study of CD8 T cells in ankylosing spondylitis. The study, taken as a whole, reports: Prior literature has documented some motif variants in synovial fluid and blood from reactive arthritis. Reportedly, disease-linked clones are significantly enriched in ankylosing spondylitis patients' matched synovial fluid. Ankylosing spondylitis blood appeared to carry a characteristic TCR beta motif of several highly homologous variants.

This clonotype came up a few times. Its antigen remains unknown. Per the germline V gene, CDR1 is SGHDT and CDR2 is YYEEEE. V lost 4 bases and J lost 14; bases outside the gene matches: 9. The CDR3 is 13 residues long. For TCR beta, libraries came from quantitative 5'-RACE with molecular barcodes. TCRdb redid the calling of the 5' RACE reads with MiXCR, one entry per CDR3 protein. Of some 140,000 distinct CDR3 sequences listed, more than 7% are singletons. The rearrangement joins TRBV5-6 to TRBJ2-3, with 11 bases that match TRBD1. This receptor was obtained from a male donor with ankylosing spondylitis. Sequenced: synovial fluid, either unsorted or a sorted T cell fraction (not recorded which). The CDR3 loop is CASSRTGGGYPYF. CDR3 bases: TGTGCCAGCAGCAGGACAGGGGGCGGATATCCGTATTTT.